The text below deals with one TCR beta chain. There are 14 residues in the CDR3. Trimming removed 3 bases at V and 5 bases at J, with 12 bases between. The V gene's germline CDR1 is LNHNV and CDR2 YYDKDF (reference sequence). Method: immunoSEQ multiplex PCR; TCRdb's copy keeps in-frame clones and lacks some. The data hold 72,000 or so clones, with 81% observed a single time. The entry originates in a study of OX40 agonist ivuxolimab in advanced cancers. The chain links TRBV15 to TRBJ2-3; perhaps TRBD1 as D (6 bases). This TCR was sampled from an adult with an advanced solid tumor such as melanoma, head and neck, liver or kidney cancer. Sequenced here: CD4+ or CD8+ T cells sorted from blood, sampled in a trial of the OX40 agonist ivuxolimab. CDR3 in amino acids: CATSRAGAGDTQYF. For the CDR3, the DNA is TGTGCCACCAGCAGGGCAGGGGCGGGAGATACGCAGTATTTT.